Following are 30 T cell receptor beta chains from one sample sequenced in a study of Ad26.COV2.S vaccination and SARS-CoV-2 variants. Treatment reported: about 20 received Ad26.COV2.S at low or high dose, single or two shots; 5 received placebo; per-sample allocation not given. Day 63 after the first vaccine or placebo injection was the time point for sampling. The repertoire was sequenced with immunoSEQ multiplex PCR; TCRdb's copy has only in-frame clones and lacks some. Here the sample spans about 350,000 clones, around nine tenths being singletons. Sequences were derived from peripheral blood, sampled in a trial of Ad26.COV2.S vaccine versus placebo. These receptors came from a person between 18 and 65 years old who received the Ad26.COV2.S COVID-19 vaccine or a placebo.

This clone was found a few times. The chain uses TRBV10-3 and TRBJ2-7; D unclear. Germline CDR1 is ENHRY and CDR2 is SYGVKD. This CDR3 has 14 amino acids. V was shortened by 6 bases and J by 0 bases, with 12 bases between the two germline ends. CDR3 coding DNA: TGTGCCATCAGCCCTGTAGAGACCTCCTACGAGCAGTACTTC. It specifies CAISPVETSYEQYF.

To note about this clone: At the DNA level, this CDR3 is encoded by other sequences in the same sample as well. The rearrangement links TRBV4-2 to TRBJ2-7; D is ambiguous. CDR3 length: 12 residues. Germline values: CDR1 LGHNA, CDR2 YNFKEQ. V was trimmed by 0 bases and J by 4 bases, leaving 4 bases between them. This CDR3 is CASSQDLYEQYF. As DNA, the CDR3 is TGTGCCAGCAGCCAAGATCTTTACGAGCAGTACTTC.

The chain employs TRBV18 and TRBJ2-3, with 7 bases identical to TRBD2. Germline V gene sequence: CDR1 KGHSH, CDR2 LQKENI. J gave up 4 bases and V 8 bases, and 6 bases lay outside the gene matches. The CDR3 runs to 13 residues. CDR3 region: CASPRGSADTQYF. The CDR3 coding sequence is TGTGCCAGCCCTCGCGGGAGTGCAGATACGCAGTATTTT.

This chain joins TRBV5-6 and TRBJ1-3; 8 nucleotides match TRBD1. V shed 4 bases and J 6 bases; nucleotides not matched to a gene: 6. CDR1 is SGHDT, CDR2 YYEEEE, per germline. The CDR3 is made up of 14 amino acids. The DNA of the CDR3 is TGTGCCAGCAGCGCCCAGGGGGCGGAAAACACCATATATTTT. Amino acids: CASSAQGAENTIYF.

As concerns this clone: Other DNA sequences within the sample encode an identical CDR3. V usage is TRBV7-9 and J usage is TRBJ2-3; D gene uncertain. Germline CDR1 SEHNR, CDR2 FQNEAQ (reference sequence). The CDR3 has 14 amino acids. Trimming cost V 2 bases and J 0 bases, with 6 bases left between them. This chain's CDR3 is CASSLSSSTDTQYF. The CDR3 nucleotides read TGTGCCAGCAGCTTAAGTTCTAGCACAGATACGCAGTATTTT.

The V gene is TRBV3-1 (or the pseudogene TRBV3-2), the J gene TRBJ2-5; 14 positions match TRBD2. CDR1 and CDR2 from the germline V gene are LGHDT and YNNKEL (reference sequence). Trimming took 4 bases from V and 5 from J; bases not matched to a gene: 9. CDR3 length equals 17 residues. CDR3 sequence (DNA): TGTGCCAGCAGCCTAGGACTAGCGGGGGGCCGGGGGGAGACCCAGTACTTC. Amino acids: CASSLGLAGGRGETQYF.

The chain recombines TRBV27 with TRBJ1-4, with a weak D call TRBD1 (5 bases). Germline V gene data show CDR1 as MNHEY and CDR2 as SMNVEV (reference sequence). V was trimmed by 8 bases and J by 0 bases, leaving 16 bases between them. This CDR3 has 16 residues. The DNA of the CDR3 is TGTGCCAGCTCAGGGATCTTTCCTTCAACTAATGAAAAACTGTTTTTT. Translating gives CASSGIFPSTNEKLFF.

The CDR3 sequence is CASRRGLAGGFTDYEQYF. The CDR3 bases are TGTGCCAGCAGACGGGGACTAGCGGGAGGGTTTACCGACTACGAGCAGTACTTC. The chain uses TRBV3-1 (or the pseudogene TRBV3-2) and TRBJ2-7; 16 positions agree with TRBD2. Germline V lookup: CDR1 LGHDT, CDR2 YNNKEL (reference sequence). CDR3 length: 18 amino acids. V lost 6 bases to trimming and J lost 3 bases; unmatched junction nucleotides: 11.

This chain joins TRBV24-1 and TRBJ2-2; possibly TRBD2 for D (6 bases). The germline V gene encodes CDR1 KGHDR and CDR2 SFDVKD. The CDR3 consists of 14 residues. V dropped 7 bases and J dropped 6 bases, with 14 bases sitting between them. In nucleotides, the CDR3 is TGTGCCACCAGCGCCCGTGGAGGGGCCGGGGAGCTGTTTTTT. Protein product: CATSARGGAGELFF.

This chain joins TRBV6-2 or TRBV6-3 and TRBJ2-3; possible D gene TRBD2, 5 bases. Trimming pared 5 bases from V and 7 bases from J, leaving 16 bases between. This CDR3 contains 14 residues. CDR1 and CDR2 (germline): MNHEY, SVGEGT. This chain's CDR3 is CASSGPGLAHTQYF. The CDR3 nucleotides read TGTGCCAGCAGTGGACCGGGCCTAGCCCATACGCAGTATTTT.

The gene calls are TRBV5-1 and TRBJ1-1, with TRBD1 as a possible D gene (5 bases). The CDR3 sequence is 15 residues long. Trimming left V 4 bases short and J 2 bases short, with 15 bases between. CDR1 SGHRS and CDR2 YFSETQ come from the germline V gene. CDR3 coding DNA: TGCGCCAGCAGCGGTCTGGGACTGCCCAACACTGAAGCTTTCTTT. Amino acid sequence: CASSGLGLPNTEAFF.

This clone came up a few times. The chain has TRBV14 and TRBJ2-7, with TRBD1 identical over 7 bases. Germline V gene lookup returns CDR1 SGHDN and CDR2 FVKESK. Trimming took 0 bases from V and 3 from J; bases not matched to a gene: 5. The CDR3 runs to 15 residues. The CDR3 region is CASSQDWDSYYEQYF. CDR3 sequence (DNA): TGTGCCAGCAGCCAAGACTGGGACAGTTACTACGAGCAGTACTTC.

V and J are TRBV5-1 and TRBJ2-3; D is unclear. V was cut by 4 bases and J by 0 bases, with 12 bases left in between. There are 15 residues in the CDR3. Per the germline V gene, CDR1 is SGHRS and CDR2 is YFSETQ. The CDR3 reads CASSPGERSTDTQYF. CDR3 DNA sequence: TGCGCCAGCAGCCCCGGCGAGAGGAGCACAGATACGCAGTATTTT.

This clone was found once. The CDR3 loop reads CSVTGATSSTDTQYF. Written as DNA, the CDR3 is TGCAGCGTTACAGGGGCCACCTCAAGCACAGATACGCAGTATTTT. The genes are TRBV29-1 and TRBJ2-3; 7 bases map to TRBD1. V dropped 5 bases and J dropped 0; count of bases not matched to a gene: 8. The CDR3 length is 15 residues. Germline values: CDR1 SQVTM, CDR2 ANQGSEA.

V is TRBV7-2 and J is TRBJ2-5; D is tentatively TRBD1 or TRBD2 (5 bases each). Trimming pared 1 base from V and 5 bases from J, leaving 23 bases between. Germline values: CDR1 SGHTA, CDR2 FQGNSA. This CDR3 comprises 18 residues. DNA of the CDR3: TGTGCCAGCAGCTTAGATCCCAGCCGGGGCGGTCTATGGGAGACCCAGTACTTC. Translating it yields CASSLDPSRGGLWETQYF.

V is TRBV7-9 and J is TRBJ2-7, with D unclear. This CDR3 is built from 16 residues. Trimming left V 5 bases short and J 2 bases short, with 19 bases between. The V gene's germline CDR1 is SEHNR and CDR2 FQNEAQ (reference sequence). CDR3 sequence (DNA): TGTGCCAGCAGCCCCCCAGGACCCCGCAGCCCCTACGAGCAGTACTTC. As protein: CASSPPGPRSPYEQYF.

The chain links TRBV5-4 to TRBJ2-7; 8 nucleotides match TRBD2. Per germline, CDR1 SGHNT and CDR2 YYREEE (reference sequence). The CDR3 has 16 residues. Losses at the gene ends were 0 bases for V and 2 bases for J; bases not matched to a gene: 7. The CDR3 spells CASSLAGRGATYEQYF. The CDR3 nucleotides are TGTGCCAGCAGCTTGGCGGGGCGGGGGGCCACCTACGAGCAGTACTTC.

The V and J genes are TRBV4-2 and TRBJ2-3; TRBD1 aligns across 8 bases. CDR3 size: 15 residues. The germline CDR1 and CDR2 sequences are LGHNA and YNFKEQ. Trimming removed 4 bases from V and 0 bases from J; junction bases left unmatched: 3. CDR3 DNA: TGTGCCAGCAGCCGACACAGGGGGAGCACAGATACGCAGTATTTT. Amino acid sequence: CASSRHRGSTDTQYF.

The chain couples TRBV5-6 to TRBJ2-7, with 9 bases identical to TRBD2. Germline values: CDR1 SGHDT, CDR2 YYEEEE. The CDR3 has 13 amino acids. The V and J ends lost 4 bases and 6 bases, in that order; junction bases with no gene match: 5. For the CDR3, the DNA is TGTGCCAGCAGCCGAGGGACTAGCTTCGAGCAGTACTTC. This codes for CASSRGTSFEQYF.

This clone was seen just once. The V call is TRBV2, the J call TRBJ1-4; the D gene is possibly TRBD1 (6 bases). V was shortened by 8 bases and J by 8 bases, with 15 bases between the two germline ends. CDR1 is SNHLY and CDR2 is FYNNEI in the germline V gene. CDR3 size: 13 residues. The CDR3 sequence: CASVRGAAEKLFF. The CDR3 DNA is TGTGCCAGCGTCCGGGGGGCGGCCGAAAAACTGTTTTTT.

The chain has TRBV5-1 and TRBJ1-5; no clear D. The CDR3 has 13 residues. Trimming left V 0 bases short and J 5 bases short, with 6 bases between. Germline V gene lookup returns CDR1 SGHRS and CDR2 YFSETQ. The CDR3 sequence is CASSLATDQPQHF. CDR3 in DNA: TGCGCCAGCAGCTTGGCAACGGATCAGCCCCAGCATTTT.

The CDR3 spells CASSSPEGAWGYNEQFF. As DNA, the CDR3 is TGTGCCAGCAGCTCGCCGGAGGGGGCCTGGGGGTACAATGAGCAGTTCTTC. This chain uses TRBV11-2 with TRBJ2-1; the D gene is possibly TRBD1 (7 bases). The CDR3 extends over 17 amino acids. The V end was cut by 4 bases, the J end by 4 bases, with 20 bases between. Germline values: CDR1 SGHAT, CDR2 FQNNGV.

In this sample, this clone turned up once. The chain employs TRBV6-5 and TRBJ1-4; no clear D gene. With 2 bases removed from V and 7 bases from J, the gap between germline ends came to 14 bases. Germline V lookup: CDR1 MNHEY, CDR2 SVGAGI. The CDR3 runs 15 residues. The CDR3 coding sequence is TGTGCCAGCAGTTACGGGCCAGATCTGAGTGAAAAACTGTTTTTT. This encodes CASSYGPDLSEKLFF.

This clone was detected a few times. The chain joins TRBV6-6 to TRBJ2-1, with 10 bases lining up with TRBD1. CDR1 is MNHNY and CDR2 is SVGAGI in the germline V gene (reference sequence). The CDR3 spans 17 residues. Trimming cost V 5 bases and J 3 bases; bases outside gene matches: 10. CDR3 residues: CASSPISDRGLYNEQFF. CDR3 bases: TGTGCCAGCAGTCCCATCTCCGACAGGGGGCTCTACAATGAGCAGTTCTTC.

V gene TRBV9 combines with J gene TRBJ2-7, with no clear D. The CDR3 runs 16 residues. V was clipped by 1 base and J by 0 bases, with 14 bases between them. The germline V gene encodes CDR1 SGDLS and CDR2 YYNGEE. CDR3: CASSVTPGVSSYEQYF. The DNA for the CDR3 is TGTGCCAGCAGCGTAACGCCGGGTGTTAGCTCCTACGAGCAGTACTTC.

The V and J genes are TRBV24-1 and TRBJ1-3, with TRBD1 matching over 10 bases. V lost 3 bases and J lost 3; bases outside the gene matches: 13. CDR3 length: 19 residues. Germline-derived CDR1 and CDR2 are KGHDR and SFDVKD. CDR3 loop: CATSDPNQQGQGIGNTIYF. The CDR3 DNA is TGTGCCACCAGTGATCCGAACCAACAGGGACAGGGGATTGGAAACACCATATATTTT.

This rearrangement joins TRBV28 to TRBJ1-1; D gene unclear. CDR3 length equals 14 residues. Germline V gene data show CDR1 as MDHEN and CDR2 as SYDVKM. The ends were cut back, 3 bases at V and 5 bases at J, with 13 bases in the middle. The CDR3 bases are TGTGCCAGCAGTTTCCCTGGGGATTTGACTGAAGCTTTCTTT. Amino acids: CASSFPGDLTEAFF.

The chain combines TRBV5-4 with TRBJ1-3; D unclear. V lost 2 bases to trimming and J lost 2 bases, with 11 bases between them. Germline lookup yields CDR1 SGHNT and CDR2 YYREEE (reference sequence). CDR3 size: 15 residues. The DNA for the CDR3 is TGTGCCAGCAGCTTTTCCGGGGTTGCTGGAAACACCATATATTTT. It translates to CASSFSGVAGNTIYF.

V and J are TRBV14 and TRBJ2-7, with 11 positions matching TRBD1. Per germline, CDR1 SGHDN and CDR2 FVKESK. CDR3 length equals 16 residues. V was clipped by 1 base and J by 5 bases; unmatched bases: 7. CDR3 nucleotide sequence: TGTGCCAGCAGCCAAGGCTTGGGACAGGGGGTCCACGAGCAGTACTTC. Its translation is CASSQGLGQGVHEQYF.

V usage is TRBV7-9 and J usage is TRBJ2-2, with D possibly matching TRBD2 (6 bases). Germline V gene lookup returns CDR1 SEHNR and CDR2 FQNEAQ (reference sequence). This CDR3 region has 13 residues. Trimming shortened V by 4 bases and J by 3 bases, and 6 bases separated the two germline ends. CDR3 residues: CASSWGDTGELFF. The CDR3, as DNA: TGTGCCAGCAGCTGGGGGGACACCGGGGAGCTGTTTTTT.